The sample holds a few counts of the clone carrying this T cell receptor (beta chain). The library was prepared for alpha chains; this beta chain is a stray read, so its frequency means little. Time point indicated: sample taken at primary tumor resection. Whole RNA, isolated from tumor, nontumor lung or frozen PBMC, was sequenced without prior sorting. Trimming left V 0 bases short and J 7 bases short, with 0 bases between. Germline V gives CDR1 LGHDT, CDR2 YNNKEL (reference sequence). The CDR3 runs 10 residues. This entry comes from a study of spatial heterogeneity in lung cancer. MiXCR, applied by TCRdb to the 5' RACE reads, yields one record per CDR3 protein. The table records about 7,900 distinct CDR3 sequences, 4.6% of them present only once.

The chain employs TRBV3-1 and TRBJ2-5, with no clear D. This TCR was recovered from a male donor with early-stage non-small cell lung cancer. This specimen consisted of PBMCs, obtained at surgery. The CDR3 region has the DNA TGTGCCAGCAGCCAAGAGACCCAGTACTTC. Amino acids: CASSQETQYF.